This T cell receptor beta chain was recorded in a study of blood T cell repertoires in COVID-19. In the study overall: Sites across the United States, Italy and Spain contributed samples from acute and convalescent COVID-19. T cells, B-cell-depleted T cells, or PBMCs provided the cDNA or gDNA that served as material.

In the source study's methods: Researchers report that nucleated cell counts were estimated from reference gene primer amplification. Generated by immunoSEQ multiplex PCR, the TCRdb table keeps only in-frame clones and is missing some. V, J and clone size derive from that table, while D and trimming were established from the DNA sequence. The sample has around 120,000 clones, roughly 79% seen once. The CDR3 consists of 14 residues. V lost 2 bases to trimming and J lost 2 bases, with 9 bases between them. Germline V gene lookup returns CDR1 MNHEY and CDR2 SVGAGI. This clone showed up just once. The source of this sequence is a man aged 70-80 years with acute or convalescent COVID-19. The chain links TRBV6-5 to TRBJ1-2, with D possibly being TRBD1 (6 bases). The sequenced sample consisted of peripheral blood. CDR3 residues: CASSYTGSNYGYTF. Written as DNA, the CDR3 is TGTGCCAGCAGTTACACAGGGTCAAACTATGGCTACACCTTC.